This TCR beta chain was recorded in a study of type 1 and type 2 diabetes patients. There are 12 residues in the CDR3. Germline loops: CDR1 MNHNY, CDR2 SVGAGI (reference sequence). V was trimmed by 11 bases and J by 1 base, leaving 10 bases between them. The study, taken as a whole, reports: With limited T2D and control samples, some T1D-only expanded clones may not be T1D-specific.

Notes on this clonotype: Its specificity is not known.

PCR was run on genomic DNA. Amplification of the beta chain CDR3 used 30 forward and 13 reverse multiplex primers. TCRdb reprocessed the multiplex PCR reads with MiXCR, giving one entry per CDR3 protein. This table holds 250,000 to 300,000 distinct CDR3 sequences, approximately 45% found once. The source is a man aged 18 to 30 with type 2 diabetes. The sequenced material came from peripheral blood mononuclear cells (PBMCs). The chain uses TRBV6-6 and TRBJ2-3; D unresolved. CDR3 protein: CACRTGTDTQYF. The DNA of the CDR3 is TGTGCCTGTAGAACAGGCACAGATACGCAGTATTTT.